Shown below are 6 T cell receptor beta chains from a single sample sequenced in a study of cytomegalovirus exposure and HLA in healthy donors. It was with 60 Vbeta and 13 Jbeta primers that the PCR ran. TCRdb's table, derived via immunoSEQ multiplex PCR, lists solely in-frame clones and lacks some. The table records some 120,000 clones, 80% of them present only once. Source material: PBMCs. The receptor set was obtained from a human donor in good health.

In its sample, this clone was seen a few times. This chain connects TRBV9 to TRBJ2-7, with D possibly TRBD1 on 5 matching bases. The CDR3 is made up of 13 amino acids. Per the germline V gene, CDR1 is SGDLS and CDR2 is YYNGEE. The germline V and J ends were trimmed by 0 bases and 5 bases, with 9 bases remaining between them. CDR3 in amino acids: CASSVARADEQYF. CDR3 sequence (DNA): TGTGCCAGCAGCGTAGCCAGGGCTGACGAGCAGTACTTC.

There are a few counts of this clone. The chain combines TRBV5-8 with TRBJ1-5; D gene uncertain. This CDR3 comprises 13 residues. Germline loops: CDR1 SGHTS, CDR2 YDEGEE. V was pared by 1 base and J by 4 bases, with 6 bases between. The chain's CDR3 is CASSLHGNQPQHF. CDR3 nucleotides: TGTGCCAGCAGCTTGCACGGGAATCAGCCCCAGCATTTT.

The V call is TRBV2, the J call TRBJ2-7, with TRBD1 matching over 9 bases. Germline V CDR1 and CDR2: SNHLY, FYNNEI. V lost 8 bases to trimming and J lost 3 bases; unmatched junction nucleotides: 5. There are 13 residues in the CDR3. CDR3 protein: CASLQGAGYEQYF. DNA of the CDR3: TGTGCCAGCTTACAGGGGGCGGGCTACGAGCAGTACTTC.

The V gene is TRBV29-1, the J gene TRBJ1-5; D unclear. Germline CDR1 is SQVTM and CDR2 is ANQGSEA. This CDR3 is 13 amino acids long. Trimming took 5 bases from V and 0 from J, leaving 8 bases between them. The CDR3 here is CSVSDYSNQPQHF. The CDR3 nucleotides are TGCAGCGTTTCTGACTATAGCAATCAGCCCCAGCATTTT.

The V call is TRBV18, the J call TRBJ2-1; TRBD1 matches 9 bases. The CDR3 loop spans 15 amino acids. V shed 4 bases, J shed 7 bases, and the junction held 8 bases outside the gene matches. Germline CDR1 reads KGHSH; CDR2 reads LQKENI. CDR3 in amino acids: CASSRRQGELNEQFF. DNA of the CDR3: TGTGCCAGCTCACGTCGACAGGGGGAGTTGAATGAGCAGTTCTTC. Combining the CDR3 with reference TRBV18 and TRBJ2-1 gives the whole variable domain NAGVMQNPRHLVRRRGQEARLRCSPMKGHSHVYWYRQLPEEGLKFMVYLQKENIIDESGMPKERFSAEFPKEGPSILRIQQVVRGDSAAYFCASSRRQGELNEQFFGPGTRLTVL.

The chain uses TRBV10-1 and TRBJ2-7; D perhaps matches TRBD1 (7 bases). There are 13 residues in the CDR3. Trimming cost V 2 bases and J 12 bases, with 17 bases left between them. Per the germline V gene, CDR1 is WNHNN and CDR2 is SYGVQD (reference sequence). The CDR3 here is CASSELAGGKRYF. In nucleotides, the CDR3 is TGCGCCAGCAGTGAGCTCGCAGGGGGGAAAAGGTACTTC.